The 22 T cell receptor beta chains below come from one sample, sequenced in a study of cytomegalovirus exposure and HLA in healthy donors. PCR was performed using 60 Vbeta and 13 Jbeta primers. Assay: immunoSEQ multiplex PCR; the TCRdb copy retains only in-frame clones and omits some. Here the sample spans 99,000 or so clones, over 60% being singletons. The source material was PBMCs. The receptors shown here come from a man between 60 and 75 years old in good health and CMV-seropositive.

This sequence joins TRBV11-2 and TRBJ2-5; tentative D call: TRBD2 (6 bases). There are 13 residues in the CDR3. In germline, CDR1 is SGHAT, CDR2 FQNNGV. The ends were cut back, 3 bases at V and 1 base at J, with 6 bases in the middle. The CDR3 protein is CASSLGLQETQYF. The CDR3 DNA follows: TGTGCCAGCAGCTTGGGACTCCAAGAGACCCAGTACTTC. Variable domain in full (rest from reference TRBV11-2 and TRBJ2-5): EAGVAQSPRYKIIEKRQSVAFWCNPISGHATLYWYQQILGQGPKLLIQFQNNGVVDDSQLPKDRFSAERLKGVDSTLKIQPAKLEDSAVYLCASSLGLQETQYFGPGTRLLVL.

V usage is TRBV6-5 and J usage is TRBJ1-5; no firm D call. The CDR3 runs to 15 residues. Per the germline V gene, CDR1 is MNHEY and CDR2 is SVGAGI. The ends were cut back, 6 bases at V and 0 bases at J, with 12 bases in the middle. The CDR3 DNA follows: TGTGCCAGCAGCCGTTACCTAAATAGCAATCAGCCCCAGCATTTT. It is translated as CASSRYLNSNQPQHF.

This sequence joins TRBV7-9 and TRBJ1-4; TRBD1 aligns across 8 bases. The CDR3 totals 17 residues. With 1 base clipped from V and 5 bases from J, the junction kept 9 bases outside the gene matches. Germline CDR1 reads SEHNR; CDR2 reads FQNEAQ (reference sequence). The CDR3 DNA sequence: TGTGCCAGCAGCTTAGGGGCAGGGACAGGCCCAAATGAAAAACTGTTTTTT. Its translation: CASSLGAGTGPNEKLFF.

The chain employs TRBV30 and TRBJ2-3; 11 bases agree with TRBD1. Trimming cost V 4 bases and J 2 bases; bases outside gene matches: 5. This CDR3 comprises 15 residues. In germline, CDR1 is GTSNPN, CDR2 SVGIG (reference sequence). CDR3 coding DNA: TGTGCCTGGACACTGGACAGGGGGCCCACAGATACGCAGTATTTT. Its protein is CAWTLDRGPTDTQYF. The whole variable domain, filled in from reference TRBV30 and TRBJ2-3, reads SQTIHQWPATLVQPVGSPLSLECTVEGTSNPNLYWYRQAAGRGLQLLFYSVGIGQISSEVPQNLSASRPQDRQFILSSKKLLLSDSGFYLCAWTLDRGPTDTQYFGPGTRLTVL.

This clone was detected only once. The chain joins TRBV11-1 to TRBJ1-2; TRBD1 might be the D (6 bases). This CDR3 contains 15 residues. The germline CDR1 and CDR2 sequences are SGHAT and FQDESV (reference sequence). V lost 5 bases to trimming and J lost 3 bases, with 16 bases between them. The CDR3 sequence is CASSGITGYDYGYTF. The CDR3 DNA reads TGTGCCAGCAGCGGAATAACAGGGTACGACTATGGCTACACCTTC.

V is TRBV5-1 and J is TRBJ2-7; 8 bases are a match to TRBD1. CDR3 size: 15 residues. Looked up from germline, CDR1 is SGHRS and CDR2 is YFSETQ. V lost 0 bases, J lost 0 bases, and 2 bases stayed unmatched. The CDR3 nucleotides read TGCGCCAGCAGCTTGGCCGGACAGGGCTCCTACGAGCAGTACTTC. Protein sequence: CASSLAGQGSYEQYF.

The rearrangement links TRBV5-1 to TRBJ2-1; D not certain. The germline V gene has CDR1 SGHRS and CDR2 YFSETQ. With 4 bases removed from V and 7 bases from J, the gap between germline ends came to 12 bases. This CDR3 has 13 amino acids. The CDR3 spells CASSLQLGNEQFF. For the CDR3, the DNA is TGCGCCAGCAGCCTTCAACTCGGTAATGAGCAGTTCTTC.

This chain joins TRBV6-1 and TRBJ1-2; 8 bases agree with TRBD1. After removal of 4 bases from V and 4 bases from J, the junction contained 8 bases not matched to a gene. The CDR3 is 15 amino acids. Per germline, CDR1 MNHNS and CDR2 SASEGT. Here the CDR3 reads CASSVDRALGYGYTF. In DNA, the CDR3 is TGTGCCAGCAGTGTGGACAGGGCCCTAGGCTATGGCTACACCTTC.

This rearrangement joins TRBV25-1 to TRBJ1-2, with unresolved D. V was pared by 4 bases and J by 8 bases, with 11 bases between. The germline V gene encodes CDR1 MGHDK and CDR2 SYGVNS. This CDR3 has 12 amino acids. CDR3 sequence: CASSGGADGYTF. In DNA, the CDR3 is TGTGCCAGCAGTGGGGGAGCGGACGGCTACACCTTC.

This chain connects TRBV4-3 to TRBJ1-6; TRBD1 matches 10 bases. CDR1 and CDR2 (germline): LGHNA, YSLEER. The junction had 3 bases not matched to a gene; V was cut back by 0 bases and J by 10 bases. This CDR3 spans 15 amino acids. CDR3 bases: TGCGCCAGCAGCCAAGAACGACAGGGGGCCTCACCCCTCCACTTT. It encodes CASSQERQGASPLHF.

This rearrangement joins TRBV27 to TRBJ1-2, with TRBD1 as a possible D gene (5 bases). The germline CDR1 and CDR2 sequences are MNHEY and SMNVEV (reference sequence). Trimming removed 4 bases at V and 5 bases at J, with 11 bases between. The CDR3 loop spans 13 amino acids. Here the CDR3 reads CASSSSRGYGYTF. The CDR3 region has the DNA TGTGCCAGCAGTTCCAGTAGGGGATATGGCTACACCTTC.

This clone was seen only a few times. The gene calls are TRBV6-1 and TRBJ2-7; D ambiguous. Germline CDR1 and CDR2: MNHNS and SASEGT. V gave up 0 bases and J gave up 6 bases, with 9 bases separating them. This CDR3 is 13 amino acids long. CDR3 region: CASSEALSLEQYF. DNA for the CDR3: TGTGCCAGCAGTGAAGCCCTTTCCCTCGAGCAGTACTTC.

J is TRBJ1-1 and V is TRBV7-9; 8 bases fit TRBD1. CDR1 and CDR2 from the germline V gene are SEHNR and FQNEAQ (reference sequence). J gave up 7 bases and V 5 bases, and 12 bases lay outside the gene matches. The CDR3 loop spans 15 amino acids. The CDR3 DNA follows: TGTGCCAGCAGCACAGCCGGGACAGGTACGCTTGAAGCTTTCTTT. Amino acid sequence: CASSTAGTGTLEAFF. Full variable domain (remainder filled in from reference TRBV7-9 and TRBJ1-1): DTGVSQNPRHKITKRGQNVTFRCDPISEHNRLYWYRQTLGQGPEFLTYFQNEAQLEKSRLLSDRFSAERPKGSFSTLEIQRTEQGDSAMYLCASSTAGTGTLEAFFGQGTRLTVV.

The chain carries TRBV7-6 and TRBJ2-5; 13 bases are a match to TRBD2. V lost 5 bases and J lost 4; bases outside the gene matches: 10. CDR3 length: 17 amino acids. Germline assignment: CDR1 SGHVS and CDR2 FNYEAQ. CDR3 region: CASSPGTSGDPGETQYF. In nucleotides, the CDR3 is TGTGCCAGCAGCCCTGGGACTAGCGGGGACCCCGGAGAGACCCAGTACTTC.

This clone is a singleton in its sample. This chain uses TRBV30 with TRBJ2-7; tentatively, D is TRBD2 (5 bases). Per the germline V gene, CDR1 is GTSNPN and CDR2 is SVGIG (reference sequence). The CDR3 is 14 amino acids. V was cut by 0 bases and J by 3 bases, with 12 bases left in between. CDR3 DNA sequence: TGTGCCTGGAGTGTATCCGGGGTCGGCTACGAGCAGTACTTC. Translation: CAWSVSGVGYEQYF. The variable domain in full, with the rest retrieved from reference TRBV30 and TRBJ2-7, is SQTIHQWPATLVQPVGSPLSLECTVEGTSNPNLYWYRQAAGRGLQLLFYSVGIGQISSEVPQNLSASRPQDRQFILSSKKLLLSDSGFYLCAWSVSGVGYEQYFGPGTRLTVT.

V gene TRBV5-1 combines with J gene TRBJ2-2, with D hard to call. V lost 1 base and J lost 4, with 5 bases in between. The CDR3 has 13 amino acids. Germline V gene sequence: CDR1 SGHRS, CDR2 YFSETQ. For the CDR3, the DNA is TGCGCCAGCAGCTTGCCAATCACCGGGGAGCTGTTTTTT. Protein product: CASSLPITGELFF.

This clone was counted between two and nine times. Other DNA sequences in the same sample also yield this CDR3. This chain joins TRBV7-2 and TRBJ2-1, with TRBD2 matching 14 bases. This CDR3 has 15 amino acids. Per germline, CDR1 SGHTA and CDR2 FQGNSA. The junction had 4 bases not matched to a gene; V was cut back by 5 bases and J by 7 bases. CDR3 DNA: TGTGCCAGCAGCCCCCGGACTAGCGGGGGGAATGAGCAGTTCTTC. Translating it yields CASSPRTSGGNEQFF.

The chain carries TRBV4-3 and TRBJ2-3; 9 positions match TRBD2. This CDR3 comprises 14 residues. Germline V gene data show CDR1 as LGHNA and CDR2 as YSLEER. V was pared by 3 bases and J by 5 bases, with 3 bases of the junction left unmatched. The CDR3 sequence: CASSQLAGLDTQYF. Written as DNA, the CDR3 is TGCGCCAGCAGCCAGCTAGCGGGGTTAGATACGCAGTATTTT.

The CDR3 reads CASSLDLGASYGYTF. In nucleotides, the CDR3 is TGTGCCAGCAGCTTAGATCTGGGGGCCTCCTATGGCTACACCTTC. The chain employs TRBV7-9 and TRBJ1-2, with a weak D call TRBD1 (6 bases). V was pared by 1 base and J by 4 bases, with 13 bases between. Germline values: CDR1 SEHNR, CDR2 FQNEAQ (reference sequence). The CDR3 has 15 amino acids.

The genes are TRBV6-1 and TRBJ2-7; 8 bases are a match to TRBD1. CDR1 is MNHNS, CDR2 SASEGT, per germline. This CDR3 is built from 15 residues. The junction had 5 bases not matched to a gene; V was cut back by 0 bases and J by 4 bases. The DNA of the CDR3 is TGTGCCAGCAGTGAAGCGGGGACAGGTGGGTACGAGCAGTACTTC. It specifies CASSEAGTGGYEQYF.

CDR3 protein: CASSVAIQGERVQFF. In DNA form, the CDR3 reads TGTGCCAGCAGCGTAGCTATACAGGGGGAACGAGTGCAGTTCTTC. The V call is TRBV9, the J call TRBJ2-1; 8 nucleotides line up with TRBD1. This CDR3 has 15 residues. Germline assignment: CDR1 SGDLS and CDR2 YYNGEE. Losses at the gene ends were 0 bases for V and 12 bases for J; bases not matched to a gene: 11.

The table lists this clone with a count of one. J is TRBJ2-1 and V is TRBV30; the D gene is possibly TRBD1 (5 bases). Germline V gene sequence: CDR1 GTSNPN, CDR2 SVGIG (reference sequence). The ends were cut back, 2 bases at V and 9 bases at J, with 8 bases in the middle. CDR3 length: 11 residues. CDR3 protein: CAWSPRGEQFF. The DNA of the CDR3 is TGTGCCTGGAGTCCAAGGGGTGAGCAGTTCTTC.